The clone carrying this TCR beta chain occurred many times. The target antigen is unknown. The sample comes from a study of CD8+CD57+ T cells in acquired aplastic anemia. Turning to the study itself: Roughly 3.2 ug was the average amount of DNA from sorted CD4+ and CD8+ cells.

Study observations and caveats: The same twenty-nine CD8+ CDR3 sequences occurred in patients and in controls.

Flow cytometry had shown expanded CD8+CD57+ cells in the patients chosen for sequencing. Sampling of blood occurred while the patients had still received no therapy. Genomic DNA constituted the template upon which TCR beta VDJ and CDR3 profiling was performed. In TCRdb, the reads were re-called with MiXCR into one record per CDR3 protein. The repertoire consists of approximately 160,000 distinct CDR3 sequences, with around half occurring once and the leading ten covering 3.2%. This CDR3 contains 13 residues. V lost 8 bases and J 6 bases, leaving 16 bases between the germline ends. The rearrangement uses TRBV12-3 or TRBV12-4 and TRBJ1-2, with a weak D call TRBD1 (5 bases). The sequence was collected from a human donor with aplastic anemia. Specimen: sorted CD4+, CD8+, or CD8+CD57+ T cells (not recorded which) from PBMCs. This CDR3 is CASRPGAWHGYTF. In DNA, the CDR3 is TGTGCCAGCCGCCCCGGGGCCTGGCATGGCTACACCTTC.